This passage covers 17 T cell receptor beta chains from one sample sequenced in a study of post-analysis software for immune sequencing data. For these TCRs, the target antigens are not known. Study-level findings and limits: In patients, TRBV5-6, TRBV5-1 and TRBV20-1 belonged to about five TRBV segments found more frequently than in controls.

Every TCR beta cDNA library bore unique molecular identifiers. TCRdb reanalysed the PCR reads using MiXCR and keeps one entry per CDR3 protein. The sample contains approximately 730,000 distinct CDR3 sequences, just over 45% of which appear only once. The sequencing sample was made of blood. These receptors were obtained from a girl between 10 and 17 years old with multiple sclerosis.

This clonotype was detected only a few times. V and J are TRBV30 and TRBJ2-4; 8 positions agree with TRBD2. The V segment lost 2 bases and the J segment 9 bases; nucleotides outside the gene matches: 15. This CDR3 has 16 residues. From germline, CDR1 is GTSNPN and CDR2 SVGIG (reference sequence). The CDR3: CAWSPVAGSEVAIQYF. The CDR3 bases are TGTGCCTGGAGTCCGGTAGCGGGGTCAGAAGTAGCCATTCAGTACTTC.

The rearrangement uses TRBV7-2 and TRBJ1-6, with D unresolved. The CDR3 consists of 14 residues. Per the germline V gene, CDR1 is SGHTA and CDR2 is FQGNSA. The V and J ends lost 3 bases and 9 bases respectively, with 12 bases between them. The chain's CDR3 is CASSLGWLSSPLHF. CDR3 DNA sequence: TGTGCCAGCAGCTTGGGCTGGTTGAGTTCACCCCTCCACTTT.

This clonotype occurred a few times. CDR3 residues: CSVTDRGLNYGYTF. In DNA, the CDR3 is TGCAGCGTTACCGACAGGGGGTTGAACTATGGCTACACCTTC. The chain is built from TRBV29-1 and TRBJ1-2, with 9 bases that match TRBD1. Germline values: CDR1 SQVTM, CDR2 ANQGSEA. Losses at the gene ends were 5 bases for V and 2 bases for J; bases not matched to a gene: 6. CDR3 length equals 14 residues. The full variable domain, its missing parts supplied by reference TRBV29-1 and TRBJ1-2, is SAVISQKPSRDICQRGTSLTIQCQVDSQVTMMFWYRQQPGQSLTLIATANQGSEATYESGFVIDKFPISRPNLTFSTLTVSNMSPEDSSIYLCSVTDRGLNYGYTFGSGTRLTVV.

The rearrangement joins TRBV20-1 to TRBJ1-4; D might be TRBD1 (5 bases). This CDR3 is 14 amino acids long. Germline CDR1 is DFQATT and CDR2 is SNEGSKA (reference sequence). Trimming stripped 6 bases from V and 8 bases from J, with 19 bases between. The CDR3 nucleotides read TGCAGTGCACCCCCCGGGCAGGGTAACGAAAAACTGTTTTTT. It translates to CSAPPGQGNEKLFF.

This clonotype has only a few counts. The chain carries TRBV6-5 and TRBJ1-2; D is possibly TRBD1 (5 bases). The CDR3 loop spans 16 amino acids. The ends were cut back, 6 bases at V and 4 bases at J, with 21 bases in the middle. Per the germline V gene, CDR1 is MNHEY and CDR2 is SVGAGI. The CDR3 DNA is TGTGCCAGCAGCCTCGGGGGGGAGGGGAGTTCCTATGGCTACACCTTC. This sequence encodes CASSLGGEGSSYGYTF.

Comment on this clonotype: One end of the junction varies from germline; a read error may be responsible. The V call is TRBV4-2, the J call TRBJ2-3; D ambiguous. The CDR3 loop spans 15 amino acids. The germline V gene has CDR1 LGHNA and CDR2 YNFKEQ. The CDR3 loop is CASSQVLSFTDTQYF. Written as DNA, the CDR3 is TGTGCCAGCAGCCAAGTCCTGTCATTCACAGATACACAGTATTTT.

The table lists this clonotype with a few counts. The CDR3 spells CASTVGQGEGYGYTF. DNA for the CDR3: TGTGCCAGCACCGTGGGACAGGGTGAAGGCTATGGCTACACCTTC. The J gene is TRBJ1-2, the V gene TRBV12-3 or TRBV12-4, with 9 bases lining up with TRBD1. The CDR3 extends over 15 amino acids. J was trimmed by 4 bases and V by 7 bases; bases with no gene match: 10.

This rearrangement joins TRBV29-1 to TRBJ2-3, with 13 bases aligning to TRBD2. This CDR3 has 15 residues. Trimming cost V 7 bases and J 4 bases; bases outside gene matches: 8. Germline-derived CDR1 and CDR2 are SQVTM and ANQGSEA. DNA for the CDR3: TGCAGCGAGAAACCGGGACTAGCGGGACCAGATACGCAGTATTTT. It specifies CSEKPGLAGPDTQYF.

The chain is built from TRBV7-2 and TRBJ1-5; the D gene is possibly TRBD1 (5 bases). V shed 5 bases and J shed 6 bases, with 14 bases lying between them. Germline CDR1 and CDR2: SGHTA and FQGNSA. CDR3 size: 14 residues. DNA of the CDR3: TGTGCCAGCAGCCCGACCGTCGGGGGTCAGCCCCAGCATTTT. Translated, it gives CASSPTVGGQPQHF.

This clonotype was counted a few times. This chain links TRBV29-1 with TRBJ2-4; D may match TRBD1 or TRBD2 (5 bases each). Trimming pared 2 bases from V and 0 bases from J, leaving 17 bases between. Germline V gene sequence: CDR1 SQVTM, CDR2 ANQGSEA. The CDR3 loop spans 17 amino acids. The CDR3 DNA is TGCAGCGTTGAACCAAGGGGCGAGGGGCTAGCCAAAAACATTCAGTACTTC. Translated: CSVEPRGEGLAKNIQYF. The full variable domain, its missing parts supplied by reference TRBV29-1 and TRBJ2-4, is SAVISQKPSRDICQRGTSLTIQCQVDSQVTMMFWYRQQPGQSLTLIATANQGSEATYESGFVIDKFPISRPNLTFSTLTVSNMSPEDSSIYLCSVEPRGEGLAKNIQYFGAGTRLSVL.

The count of this clonotype is one. The rearrangement links TRBV6-1 to TRBJ2-6, with 11 bases aligning to TRBD1. Trimming removed 6 bases from V and 1 base from J; junction bases left unmatched: 5. Germline lookup yields CDR1 MNHNS and CDR2 SASEGT. The CDR3 is 17 residues long. CDR3 DNA sequence: TGTGCCAGCAGCGGACAGGGGGCCGGATCTGGGGCCAACGTCCTGACTTTC. Its translation: CASSGQGAGSGANVLTF.

The rearrangement links TRBV12-3 or TRBV12-4 to TRBJ1-5; D not certain. The length of the CDR3 is 14 residues. Trimming cost V 6 bases and J 0 bases, with 9 bases left between them. CDR3 protein: CASSPDYSNQPQHF. CDR3 DNA: TGTGCCAGCAGCCCAGATTATAGCAATCAGCCCCAGCATTTT.

The rearrangement links TRBV10-3 to TRBJ1-1; possible D gene TRBD1, 6 bases. The V and J ends lost 6 bases and 1 base respectively, with 18 bases between them. This CDR3 region has 16 residues. In germline, CDR1 is ENHRY, CDR2 SYGVKD. CDR3 nucleotides: TGTGCCATCAGCGACACCGATTACAGGGAGAACACTGAAGCTTTCTTT. Protein sequence: CAISDTDYRENTEAFF.

This clonotype appeared a few times. V is TRBV7-8 and J is TRBJ1-4; 7 bases agree with TRBD1. From germline, CDR1 is SGHVS and CDR2 FQNEAQ. There are 16 residues in the CDR3. Germline trimming cut 5 bases from V and 3 bases from J; bases unmatched to any gene: 9. DNA of the CDR3: TGTGCCAGCAGCCCCGACAGGGTTGGAGCTAATGAAAAACTGTTTTTT. Protein product: CASSPDRVGANEKLFF.

This clonotype has a single count. The J gene is TRBJ2-1, the V gene TRBV25-1, with 11 nucleotides matching TRBD2. The end of the DNA is better explained by TRBJ2-7, so the J call may be wrong. This CDR3 has 16 amino acids. The germline CDR1 and CDR2 sequences are MGHDK and SYGVNS. CDR3: CASQGTSGLLYNEQYF. CDR3 DNA sequence: TGTGCCAGCCAAGGGACTAGCGGACTTCTCTACAATGAGCAGTACTTC.

This clonotype was counted between two and nine times. V is TRBV3-1 and J is TRBJ1-2; TRBD1 might be the D (5 bases). This CDR3 has 13 amino acids. Germline loops: CDR1 LGHDT, CDR2 YNNKEL (reference sequence). V lost 0 bases and J 8 bases, leaving 10 bases between the germline ends. The DNA for the CDR3 is TGTGCCAGCAGCCAAGATCCGCAGGGAGGCTACACCTTC. Translation: CASSQDPQGGYTF.

This clonotype occurred a few times. The rearrangement joins TRBV7-3 to TRBJ2-1, with D possibly TRBD2 on 6 matching bases. CDR1 SGHTA and CDR2 FQGTGA come from the germline V gene. The V end lost 2 bases, the J end lost 3 bases, and 14 bases lay between the germline ends. CDR3 length: 16 residues. CDR3 sequence: CASSLVPSDYYNEQFF. The CDR3 region has the DNA TGTGCCAGCAGCTTAGTGCCTAGCGACTACTACAATGAGCAGTTCTTC.